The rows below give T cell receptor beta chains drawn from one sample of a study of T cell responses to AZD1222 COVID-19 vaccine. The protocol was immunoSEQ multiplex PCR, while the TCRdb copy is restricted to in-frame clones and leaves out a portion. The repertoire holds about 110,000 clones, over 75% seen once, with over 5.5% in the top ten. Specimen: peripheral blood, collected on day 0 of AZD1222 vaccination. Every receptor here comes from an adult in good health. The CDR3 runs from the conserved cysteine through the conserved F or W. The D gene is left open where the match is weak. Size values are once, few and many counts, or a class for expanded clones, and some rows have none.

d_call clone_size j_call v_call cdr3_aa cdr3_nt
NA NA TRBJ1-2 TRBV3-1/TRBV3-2 CASSQAPGRNYGYTF TGTGCCAGCAGCCAAGCTCCGGGCCGAAACTATGGCTACACCTTC
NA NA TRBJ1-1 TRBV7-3 CASKRTARAEAFF TGTGCCAGCAAGAGAACAGCCCGCGCTGAAGCTTTCTTT
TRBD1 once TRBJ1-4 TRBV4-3 CASSQVRQGDEKLFF TGCGCCAGCAGCCAAGTTAGACAGGGAGATGAAAAACTGTTTTTT
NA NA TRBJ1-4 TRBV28 CASSLRGGSEKLFF TGTGCCAGCAGTTTAAGGGGTGGGAGTGAAAAACTGTTTTTT
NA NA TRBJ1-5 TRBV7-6 CASSGGPLQPQHF TGTGCCAGCAGCGGGGGGCCACTACAGCCCCAGCATTTT
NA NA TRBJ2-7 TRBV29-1 CSTRGLDYEQYF TGCTCAACTCGAGGTTTGGACTACGAGCAGTACTTC
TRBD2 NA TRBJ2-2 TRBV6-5 CASSYRQTGGPQELFF TGTGCCAGCAGTTACAGACAAACGGGGGGGCCGCAGGAGCTGTTTTTT
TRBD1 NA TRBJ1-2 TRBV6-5 CATDRGYGYTF TGTGCCACGGACAGGGGCTATGGCTACACCTTC
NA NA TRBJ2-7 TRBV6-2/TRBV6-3 CASSYSTASYEQYF TGTGCCAGCAGTTACTCCACAGCCTCCTACGAGCAGTACTTC
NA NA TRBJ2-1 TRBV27 CASSVWGGAGNEQFF TGTGCCAGCAGCGTCTGGGGGGGGGCCGGTAATGAGCAGTTCTTC
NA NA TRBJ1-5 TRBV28 CASRTDSNQPQHF TGTGCCAGCAGGACAGATAGCAATCAGCCCCAGCATTTT
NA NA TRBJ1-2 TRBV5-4 CASSTGVNSYGYTF TGTGCCAGCAGCACGGGGGTAAACTCCTATGGCTACACCTTC
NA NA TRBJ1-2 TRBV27 CASSPDRFSGSPYGYTF TGTGCCAGCAGCCCCGACAGGTTCAGCGGGTCCCCCTATGGCTACACCTTC
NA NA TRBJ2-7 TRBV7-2 CASSLVGVRYEQYF TGTGCCAGCAGCTTAGTAGGGGTTAGGTACGAGCAGTACTTC
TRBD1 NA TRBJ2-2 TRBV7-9 CASSRQGPGELFF TGTGCCAGCAGCCGACAGGGGCCCGGGGAGCTGTTTTTT
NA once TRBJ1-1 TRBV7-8 CASSLSAGVPEAFF TGTGCCAGCAGCTTAAGTGCGGGGGTCCCTGAAGCCTTCTTT
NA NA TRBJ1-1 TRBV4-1 CASSQGQEDTEAFF TGCGCCAGCAGCCAAGGTCAGGAGGACACTGAAGCTTTCTTT
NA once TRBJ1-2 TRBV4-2 CASSQGGEGYGYTF TGTGCCAGCAGCCAAGGAGGGGAGGGGTATGGCTACACCTTC
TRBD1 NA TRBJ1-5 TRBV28 CASSFWAGGLRSSQPQHF TGTGCCAGCAGTTTTTGGGCAGGGGGGCTGCGGTCAAGTCAGCCCCAGCATTTT
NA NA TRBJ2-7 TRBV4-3 CASSQDRAGQGAYEQYF TGCGCCAGCAGCCAAGATCGAGCGGGCCAGGGAGCCTACGAGCAGTACTTC
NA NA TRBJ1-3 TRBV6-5 CASRPRAASGNTIYF TGTGCCAGCAGACCACGGGCCGCCTCTGGAAACACCATATATTTT
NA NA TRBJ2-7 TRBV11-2 CASSPGVSYEQYF TGTGCCAGCAGTCCCGGGGTCTCCTACGAGCAGTACTTC
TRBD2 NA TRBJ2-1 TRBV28 CASSPRASGVQYNEQFF TGTGCCAGCAGTCCCCGGGCTAGCGGGGTTCAATACAATGAGCAGTTCTTC
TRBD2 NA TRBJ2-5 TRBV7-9 CASSLYSGIAQYF TGTGCCAGCAGCTTATATAGCGGGATAGCCCAGTACTTC
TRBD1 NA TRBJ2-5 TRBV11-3 CASSPGQGGFEETQYF TGTGCCAGCAGCCCCGGACAGGGAGGATTTGAAGAGACCCAGTACTTC
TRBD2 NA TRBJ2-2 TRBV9 CASSVPPAGGGPNTGELFF TGTGCCAGCAGCGTGCCTCCGGCTGGGGGGGGTCCTAACACCGGGGAGCTGTTTTTT